This T cell receptor (beta chain) is from a study of graft-versus-host responses after intestinal transplantation. Overall study: Every recipient underwent anti-thymocyte globulin induction, then tacrolimus and steroids for two to four years.

Broader study findings: After transplant, early declines in HvG clones were associated with peak levels of circulating GvH clones. Marrow from the recipient contained GvH clones, some of which had appeared first in ileum or blood. Patients who carried graft-donor T cell macrochimerism also had high graft-versus-host to host-versus-graft clonal ratios in their allografts.

Of note for this clone: Its antigen is not identified.

V gave up 2 bases and J gave up 3 bases, with 10 bases separating them. The CDR3 contains 13 residues. CDR1 and CDR2 from the germline V gene are GTSNPN and SVGIG (reference sequence). The assay was immunoSEQ multiplex PCR, and TCRdb's table has in-frame clones only and misses some. There are about 120,000 clones in the sample; 90% to 95% occur only once, and approximately 0.11% lies in the top ten. The chain has TRBV30 and TRBJ1-2, with D tentatively TRBD1 (5 bases). The origin of this receptor is a human donor who received an intestinal transplant. The sequences come from unstimulated CD4+ T cells sorted from spleen or lymph node cells, collected before intestinal transplant. The CDR3 region has the DNA TGTGCCTGGAGTAGAGGGGATCACTATGGCTACACCTTC. Its translation is CAWSRGDHYGYTF.